This TCR beta chain was retrieved from a study of T cell repertoires in cytomegalovirus infection. About the research overall: Public TCR beta signatures provided an indication of both CMV infection and a matching HLA type. Study results and caveats: Summed public TCR beta family frequency identified CMV carriers bearing the relevant HLA.

V was clipped by 4 bases and J by 5 bases, with 15 bases between them. The CDR3 is 15 amino acids. Germline V gene sequence: CDR1 MNHEY, CDR2 SVGAGI. This clonotype was observed a few times. Its antigen is unknown. Using its own MiXCR run on the reads, TCRdb lists one record per CDR3 protein. The data hold hundreds of thousands of distinct CDR3 sequences, with approximately 24% observed a single time. The receptor was derived from a human donor in good health (CMV status not recorded). Some clones in this sample may be carry-over from other donors' samples. Sequenced: CD8+ T cells from PBMCs. J is TRBJ1-5 and V is TRBV6-5, with D unclear. The CDR3 sequence: CASSSDGRTYQPQHF. In DNA, the CDR3 is TGTGCCAGCAGTTCGGACGGACGGACGTATCAGCCCCAGCATTTT.